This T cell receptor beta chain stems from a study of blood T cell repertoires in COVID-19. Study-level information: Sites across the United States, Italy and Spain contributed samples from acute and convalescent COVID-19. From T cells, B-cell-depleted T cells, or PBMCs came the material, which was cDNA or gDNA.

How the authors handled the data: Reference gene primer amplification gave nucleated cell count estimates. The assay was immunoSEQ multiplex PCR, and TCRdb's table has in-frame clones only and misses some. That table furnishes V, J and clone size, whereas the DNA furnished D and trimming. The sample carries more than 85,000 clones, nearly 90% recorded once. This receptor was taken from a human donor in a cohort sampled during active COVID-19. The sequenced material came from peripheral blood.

CDR3 amino acids: CASSLGQGLSNEQFF. The CDR3 DNA sequence: TGTGCCAGCAGCTTGGGACAGGGGCTCTCCAATGAGCAGTTCTTC. V and J are TRBV5-4 and TRBJ2-1; 8 positions agree with TRBD1. V lost 0 bases, J lost 6 bases, and 5 bases stayed unmatched. CDR1 is SGHNT, CDR2 YYREEE, per germline (reference sequence). The CDR3 totals 15 residues.